Listed here are 14 T cell receptor beta chains from one sample, sequenced in a study of Graves' ophthalmopathy and Graves' hyperthyroidism. For repertoire sequencing, the TCR beta CDR3 regions were amplified from RNA transcripts. RT-PCR with HTBI primers came first, then second-round multiplex PCR. TCRdb reprocessed the multiplex PCR reads with MiXCR, giving one entry per CDR3 protein. The sample contains over 650,000 distinct CDR3 sequences, roughly 41% of which appear only once. The material sequenced was peripheral blood. Source of these receptors: an adult man with Graves' ophthalmopathy.

This clonotype was counted between two and nine times. One end of the junction varies from germline; a read error may be responsible. The rearrangement uses TRBV10-3 and TRBJ2-3; D remains ambiguous. CDR3 length: 16 amino acids. The germline CDR1 and CDR2 sequences are ENHRY and SYGVKD. The CDR3, as DNA: TGTGCCAGCAGTTACTCGCCTTCAGGTAGCACAGATACGCAGTATTTT. It is translated as CASSYSPSGSTDTQYF.

This clonotype was seen many times. The rearrangement links TRBV15 to TRBJ1-1, with TRBD1 matching 8 bases. Germline CDR1 is LNHNV and CDR2 is YYDKDF (reference sequence). CDR3 length equals 14 residues. V trimming: 7 bases; J trimming: 1 base; junction bases outside the gene matches: 5. In DNA form, the CDR3 reads TGTGCCACCATCGGCGGACAGGGGAACACTGAAGCTTTCTTT. As protein: CATIGGQGNTEAFF. Drawing the rest from reference TRBV15 and TRBJ1-1, the complete variable domain is DAMVIQNPRYQVTQFGKPVTLSCSQTLNHNVMYWYQQKSSQAPKLLFHYYDKDFNNEADTPDNFQSRRPNTSFCFLDIRSPGLGDTAMYLCATIGGQGNTEAFFGQGTRLTVV.

This clonotype occurred many times. This chain connects TRBV11-2 to TRBJ2-5, with TRBD2 identical over 10 bases. With 4 bases clipped from V and 1 base from J, the junction kept 6 bases outside the gene matches. The CDR3 spans 16 residues. From germline, CDR1 is SGHAT and CDR2 FQNNGV. CDR3 in amino acids: CASSSLAGEIQETQYF. In DNA, the CDR3 is TGTGCCAGCAGCTCCCTAGCGGGAGAGATCCAAGAGACCCAGTACTTC.

This chain links TRBV5-1 with TRBJ1-1; maybe TRBD1 (6 bases). The germline CDR1 and CDR2 sequences are SGHRS and YFSETQ. V lost 4 bases, J lost 5 bases, and 18 bases lay in between. The CDR3 has 15 amino acids. The CDR3: CASSLTPGAETEAFF. In nucleotides, the CDR3 is TGCGCCAGCAGCCTAACTCCGGGGGCTGAGACTGAAGCTTTCTTT.

The chain carries TRBV2 and TRBJ1-2; 9 nucleotides match TRBD1. V trimming: 7 bases; J trimming: 2 bases; junction bases outside the gene matches: 8. Germline CDR1 is SNHLY and CDR2 is FYNNEI. The CDR3 runs 15 residues. CDR3 in amino acids: CASKERTGENYGYTF. CDR3 nucleotide sequence: TGTGCCAGCAAGGAGCGGACAGGGGAGAACTATGGCTACACCTTC.

This clonotype was observed at least ten times. The chain uses TRBV10-3 and TRBJ1-3; no reliable D call. Germline V gives CDR1 ENHRY, CDR2 SYGVKD. This CDR3 has 11 residues. V gave up 3 bases and J gave up 7 bases, with 4 bases separating them. The CDR3 DNA sequence: TGTGCCATCAGTGAAGGGAACACCATATATTTT. Encoded protein: CAISEGNTIYF.

Ten or more counts support this clonotype. V and J are TRBV7-9 and TRBJ2-7; weak D call: TRBD2 (6 bases). Trimming took 5 bases from V and 4 from J, leaving 12 bases between them. Germline loops: CDR1 SEHNR, CDR2 FQNEAQ (reference sequence). The CDR3 extends over 13 amino acids. CDR3 nucleotides: TGTGCCAGCAGCGAAGGACTATTTTACGAGCAGTACTTC. Encoded protein: CASSEGLFYEQYF.

The chain employs TRBV12-3 or TRBV12-4 and TRBJ2-5; 7 bases map to TRBD2. The CDR3 runs 14 residues. The V gene end was trimmed by 5 bases and the J gene end by 10 bases; junction bases not matched to a gene: 13. CDR3 nucleotide sequence: TGTGCCAGCAGTCTTGGGAGGGGCGGGTGGATCCAGTACTTC. Its translation: CASSLGRGGWIQYF.

The V gene is TRBV11-1, the J gene TRBJ2-7; 10 positions agree with TRBD1. This CDR3 has 14 amino acids. The V gene's germline CDR1 is SGHAT and CDR2 FQDESV (reference sequence). With V trimmed by 5 bases and J by 12 bases, 13 bases remained unmatched. CDR3 residues: CASSAPGDRGGGYF. The CDR3 DNA is TGTGCCAGCAGCGCCCCCGGGGACAGGGGCGGGGGGTACTTC.

The sample holds many counts of this clonotype. V is TRBV12-3 or TRBV12-4 and J is TRBJ2-5, with D perhaps TRBD2 (5 bases). With 5 bases removed from V and 4 bases from J, the gap between germline ends came to 17 bases. The CDR3 spans 15 residues. The CDR3 protein is CASSPLAASLETQYF. The CDR3 DNA is TGTGCCAGCAGTCCCCTCGCGGCTAGCTTAGAGACCCAGTACTTC.

This clonotype showed up just once. A read error is possible here, since a much larger clone lies one base away. V gene TRBV7-9 combines with J gene TRBJ1-5, with TRBD1 as a possible D gene (5 bases). The CDR3 is made up of 14 amino acids. In germline, CDR1 is SEHNR, CDR2 FQNEAQ (reference sequence). CDR3 sequence (DNA): TGTGCCGGCAGCCCCGGGACCTCCTATCAGCCCCAGCATTTT. Amino acids: CAGSPGTSYQPQHF.

The chain uses TRBV6-6 and TRBJ2-2; perhaps TRBD1 as D (5 bases). This CDR3 comprises 15 residues. CDR1 and CDR2 from the germline V gene are MNHNY and SVGAGI (reference sequence). Trimming took 5 bases from V and 4 from J, leaving 14 bases between them. The CDR3 sequence is CASSERYQGTGELFF. In DNA form, the CDR3 reads TGTGCCAGCAGTGAACGATATCAGGGCACCGGGGAGCTGTTTTTT.

This clonotype was seen many times. The rearrangement joins TRBV20-1 to TRBJ1-4, with a tentative D call TRBD1 (6 bases). The CDR3 covers 14 residues. Trimming removed 1 base at V and 5 bases at J, with 11 bases between. The V gene's germline CDR1 is DFQATT and CDR2 SNEGSKA (reference sequence). The CDR3 is CSARADSLNEKLFF. The CDR3 region has the DNA TGCAGTGCTAGAGCGGACAGTCTGAATGAAAAACTGTTTTTT.

The J gene is TRBJ2-7, the V gene TRBV2; D is possibly TRBD1 (5 bases). V lost 3 bases to trimming and J lost 0 bases, with 12 bases between them. CDR1 is SNHLY and CDR2 is FYNNEI in the germline V gene. This CDR3 is built from 15 residues. CDR3 sequence reads: CASSERQLSSYEQYF. The DNA for the CDR3 is TGTGCCAGCAGTGAGAGACAGCTCAGCTCCTACGAGCAGTACTTC.